Listed below are T cell receptor beta chains from one sample, sequenced in a study of blood T cell repertoires in COVID-19. The data were produced by immunoSEQ multiplex PCR, yet TCRdb's version contains in-frame clones alone and is incomplete. The table has under 85,000 clones, about 90% seen once. The sequenced sample consisted of peripheral blood. These receptors were obtained from a man older than 75 in a cohort sampled during active COVID-19. CDR3s include the opening cysteine and the closing phenylalanine or tryptophan. A D gene is named only where the DNA matches it firmly. Some rows mark clone size as missing; the rest say once, few, many or name a class of expanded clone.

d_gene,v_gene,j_gene,abundance,len,CDR3aa,CDR3nt
-,TRBV6-2/TRBV6-3,TRBJ1-5,once,17,CASSLPIAGRSNQPQHF,TGTGCCAGCAGTTTACCTATTGCAGGGAGGAGCAATCAGCCCCAGCATTTT
TRBD2,TRBV3-1/TRBV3-2,TRBJ2-3,-,15,CASSPRLAGTDTQYF,TGTGCCAGCAGCCCACGACTAGCGGGGACAGATACGCAGTATTTT
TRBD1,TRBV2,TRBJ1-5,-,14,CASSATGGNQPQHF,TGTGCCAGCAGTGCGACAGGGGGCAATCAGCCCCAGCATTTT
TRBD1,TRBV5-1,TRBJ1-1,few,14,CASADTGANTEAFF,TGCGCCAGCGCCGATACAGGGGCGAACACTGAAGCTTTCTTT
-,TRBV4-2,TRBJ1-5,-,19,CASSQGVSSRGDSNQPQHF,TGTGCCAGCAGCCAAGGAGTTTCGTCCAGGGGAGATAGCAATCAGCCCCAGCATTTT
-,TRBV19,TRBJ1-5,once,14,CASSRKQGNQPQHF,TGTGCCAGTAGTAGGAAGCAGGGCAATCAGCCCCAGCATTTT
-,TRBV6-5,TRBJ2-5,-,13,CASTRDTQETQYF,TGTGCCAGCACCCGGGACACACAAGAGACCCAGTACTTC
TRBD1,TRBV19,TRBJ2-1,-,15,CASSEPGQRFDEQFF,TGTGCCAGTAGTGAACCGGGACAGAGATTCGATGAGCAGTTCTTC
TRBD1,TRBV5-1,TRBJ2-1,-,14,CASSLDRGQNEQFF,TGCGCCAGCAGCTTGGATAGGGGGCAGAATGAGCAGTTCTTC
TRBD2,TRBV15,TRBJ2-1,-,17,CATSANRGGRSYNEQFF,TGTGCCACCAGCGCCAACCGCGGGGGGCGAAGCTACAATGAGCAGTTCTTC
TRBD1,TRBV3-1/TRBV3-2,TRBJ2-2,-,16,CASSRPTGAATGELFF,TGTGCCAGCAGCCGCCCGACAGGGGCGGCCACCGGGGAGCTGTTTTTT
-,TRBV12-5,TRBJ1-2,-,15,CASGLTRGGPYGYTF,TGTGCTAGTGGTTTGACCCGGGGGGGTCCTTATGGCTACACCTTC
-,TRBV7-9,TRBJ1-1,few,15,CASSSFQGMNTEAFF,TGTGCCAGCAGCTCTTTTCAGGGGATGAACACTGAAGCTTTCTTT
TRBD2,TRBV9,TRBJ2-3,-,11,CEAGGTDTQYF,TGTGAGGCGGGGGGCACAGATACGCAGTATTTT
-,TRBV4-2,TRBJ2-6,-,17,CASSPGSDNSGANVLTF,TGTGCCAGCAGCCCCGGGTCCGATAACTCTGGGGCCAACGTCCTGACTTTC
-,TRBV6-1,TRBJ1-5,-,15,CASSEEAGPHQPQHF,TGTGCCAGCAGTGAAGAGGCGGGCCCCCATCAGCCCCAGCATTTT
-,TRBV7-9,TRBJ1-2,-,12,CASSRGDGGYTF,TGTGCCAGCAGCCGAGGAGACGGTGGCTACACCTTC
-,TRBV7-2,TRBJ1-2,-,12,CASSPAQGGYTF,TGTGCCAGCAGCCCAGCCCAGGGGGGCTACACCTTC
-,TRBV3-1/TRBV3-2,TRBJ1-5,-,19,CASSPRPHLSESGSQPQHF,TGTGCCAGCAGCCCCCGGCCCCACCTCTCCGAGTCGGGGAGTCAGCCCCAGCATTTT
-,TRBV2,TRBJ2-7,-,13,CASTEGGGYEQYF,TGTGCCAGCACGGAAGGAGGAGGATACGAGCAGTACTTC
TRBD1,TRBV3-1/TRBV3-2,TRBJ1-6,once,17,CASSSTTGTGLNSPLHF,TGTGCCAGCAGCTCCACAACCGGGACAGGGCTTAATTCACCCCTCCACTTT
TRBD1,TRBV5-1,TRBJ1-1,-,15,CASRTGGVLNTEAFF,TGCGCCAGTAGAACAGGGGGCGTTTTAAACACTGAAGCTTTCTTT
-,TRBV4-3,TRBJ1-2,-,15,CASSQAEDRAYGYTF,TGCGCCAGCAGCCAAGCGGAGGACAGAGCTTATGGCTACACCTTC
-,TRBV5-4,TRBJ2-1,-,15,CASSFLQGAYNEQFF,TGTGCCAGCAGCTTCTTGCAGGGTGCCTACAATGAGCAGTTCTTC
-,TRBV6-5,TRBJ1-4,-,14,CASGSGGLGEKLFF,TGTGCCAGCGGCAGCGGTGGGTTAGGCGAAAAACTGTTTTTT
-,TRBV3-1/TRBV3-2,TRBJ1-5,-,13,CASNRTVNQPQHF,TGTGCCAGCAACCGGACAGTCAATCAGCCCCAGCATTTT
TRBD2,TRBV9,TRBJ2-5,-,15,CASSVVSGAYETQYF,TGTGCCAGCAGCGTAGTTAGCGGGGCTTATGAGACCCAGTACTTC
-,TRBV5-6,TRBJ2-1,-,14,CASSLSGGANEQFF,TGTGCCAGCAGCTTGTCTGGGGGGGCAAATGAGCAGTTCTTC